This T cell receptor beta chain derives from a study of T cell repertoires in cytomegalovirus infection. Whole-study context: Public TCR beta signatures marked donors with CMV infection and the matching HLA.

About this clonotype itself: Its antigen is undetermined.

Study conclusions and caveats: Carriers of CMV plus the relevant HLA were identified by cumulative public TCR beta family frequency. Predominance within the ex vivo response was attributable to HLA-C-restricted CMV-specific TCR beta clonotypes.

Trimming removed 5 bases from V and 1 base from J, with 11 bases in between. CDR3 length: 14 amino acids. Looked up from germline, CDR1 is SGHVT and CDR2 is SQSDAQ. TCRdb processed the reads anew with MiXCR; each CDR3 protein has one entry. The sample lists 450,000 to 650,000 distinct CDR3 sequences; 40% were seen once. The receptor was derived from a human donor in good health (CMV status not recorded). Some clones in this sample may be carry-over from other donors' samples. This rearrangement joins TRBV7-4 to TRBJ1-1; D is undetermined. The material was cultured PBMCs, obtained from culture after CMV antigen stimulation. CDR3 region: CASSLRTPNTEAFF. CDR3 in DNA: TGTGCCAGCAGCCTAAGGACGCCGAACACTGAAGCTTTCTTT.